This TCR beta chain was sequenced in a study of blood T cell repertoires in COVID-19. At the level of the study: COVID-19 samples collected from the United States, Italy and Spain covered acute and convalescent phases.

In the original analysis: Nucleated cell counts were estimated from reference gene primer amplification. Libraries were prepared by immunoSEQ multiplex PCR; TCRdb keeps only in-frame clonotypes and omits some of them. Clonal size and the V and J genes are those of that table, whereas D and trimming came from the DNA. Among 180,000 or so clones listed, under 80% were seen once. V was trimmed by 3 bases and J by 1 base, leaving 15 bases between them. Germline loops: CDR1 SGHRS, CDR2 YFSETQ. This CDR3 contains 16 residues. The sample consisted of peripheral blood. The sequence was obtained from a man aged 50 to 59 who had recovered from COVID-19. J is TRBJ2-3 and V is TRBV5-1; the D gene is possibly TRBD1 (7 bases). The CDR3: CASSYNTGEGTDTQYF. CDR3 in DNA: TGCGCCAGCAGCTATAACACAGGGGAGGGCACAGATACGCAGTATTTT.